Shown below are 14 T cell receptor beta chains from a single sample sequenced in a study of identical twins (dated by TCRdb to 2016 to 2018). Library construction relied on 5' RACE. Sequencing relied on an Illumina HiSeq 2000. TCRdb redid the processing of the public reads, applying fastp at Q25 and MiXCR, and retained in-frame beta chains. Records with the same CDR3 protein are collapsed into one entry carrying the most frequent genes and DNA. Present in this sample are approximately 700,000 distinct CDR3 sequences, 15% to 20% of which were seen just once. The top ten hold 13% of the sample. The data were also submitted as part of a second study, on T cells expressing NK-cell markers.

The sequencing input was PBMCs. The source is a woman aged 18-29 years in good health.

V usage is TRBV28 and J usage is TRBJ1-2; D gene ambiguous. CDR3 length: 16 residues. V was cut by 2 bases and J by 8 bases, with 21 bases left in between. The germline V gene has CDR1 MDHEN and CDR2 SYDVKM. In DNA form, the CDR3 reads TGTGCCAGCAGTTTAATATTTGGGAAAAAAGGTTACGGCTACACCTTC. This translates into CASSLIFGKKGYGYTF.

This clonotype was detected a few times. This chain connects TRBV11-2 to TRBJ2-3; 9 nucleotides line up with TRBD1. The CDR3 contains 16 residues. Germline lookup yields CDR1 SGHAT and CDR2 FQNNGV. With 1 base clipped from V and 2 bases from J, the junction kept 4 bases outside the gene matches. CDR3 sequence reads: CASSLVRDRVTDTQYF. Here the CDR3 DNA reads TGTGCCAGCAGCTTAGTCCGGGACAGGGTCACAGATACGCAGTATTTT.

Ten or more counts support this clonotype. The chain combines TRBV5-1 with TRBJ2-1; D call uncertain. The V gene's germline CDR1 is SGHRS and CDR2 YFSETQ. The ends were cut back, 1 base at V and 5 bases at J, with 13 bases in the middle. The CDR3 loop spans 15 amino acids. The CDR3 sequence: CASSLMWQANNEQFF. As DNA, the CDR3 is TGCGCCAGCAGCTTGATGTGGCAAGCTAACAATGAGCAGTTCTTC.

V is TRBV20-1 and J is TRBJ2-3; 7 nucleotides agree with TRBD2. Germline lookup yields CDR1 DFQATT and CDR2 SNEGSKA (reference sequence). The CDR3 runs 14 residues. The trim removed 2 bases at V and 0 bases at J, leaving 2 bases unmatched. The CDR3 region has the DNA TGCAGTGCTAGAAGCGGGGTTAGCACAGATACGCAGTATTTT. Translated, it gives CSARSGVSTDTQYF.

This clonotype has a handful of counts. The V call is TRBV10-3, the J call TRBJ1-1; D remains ambiguous. CDR3 length: 13 residues. The V gene's germline CDR1 is ENHRY and CDR2 SYGVKD. V lost 6 bases to trimming and J lost 4 bases, with 12 bases between them. The CDR3 DNA follows: TGTGCCATCAGACACCTCGGGAGCACTGAAGCTTTCTTT. Protein product: CAIRHLGSTEAFF.

The chain is built from TRBV6-5 and TRBJ2-2, with 9 bases aligning to TRBD1. Trimming cost V 5 bases and J 5 bases; bases outside gene matches: 6. The CDR3 runs to 15 residues. Germline V gene sequence: CDR1 MNHEY, CDR2 SVGAGI. CDR3 protein: CASSHGQGRTGELFF. The CDR3 DNA is TGTGCCAGCAGTCACGGACAGGGGAGGACCGGGGAGCTGTTTTTT.

The V call is TRBV20-1, the J call TRBJ2-2; D is undetermined. This CDR3 contains 12 residues. Germline V CDR1 and CDR2: DFQATT, SNEGSKA (reference sequence). V was shortened by 6 bases and J by 4 bases, with 9 bases between the two germline ends. The CDR3 nucleotides read TGCAGTGCCCCGTCAGGCACCGGGGAGCTGTTTTTT. Translation gives CSAPSGTGELFF.

CDR3 sequence reads: CASGGGPIGDTQYF. The DNA for the CDR3 is TGCGCCAGCGGGGGAGGGCCAATAGGAGATACGCAGTATTTT. V usage is TRBV5-1 and J usage is TRBJ2-3; 7 bases align to TRBD2. Germline CDR1 SGHRS, CDR2 YFSETQ. The CDR3 is 14 residues long. The junction had 10 bases not matched to a gene; V was cut back by 7 bases and J by 5 bases.

V is TRBV15 and J is TRBJ2-7, with TRBD2 matching over 8 bases. CDR3 size: 14 residues. After removal of 2 bases from V and 5 bases from J, the junction contained 5 bases not matched to a gene. Germline CDR1 and CDR2: LNHNV and YYDKDF (reference sequence). The CDR3 coding sequence is TGTGCCACCAGCAGAAGCCCAGCGGGGGACGAGCAGTACTTC. Translated, it gives CATSRSPAGDEQYF.

This clonotype showed up just a few times. This chain uses TRBV5-1 with TRBJ2-3, with D maybe TRBD2 (6 bases). V lost 2 bases to trimming and J lost 5 bases, with 9 bases between them. The CDR3 is made up of 13 amino acids. Germline-derived CDR1 and CDR2 are SGHRS and YFSETQ. The CDR3: CASSFRLEDTQYF. CDR3 bases: TGCGCCAGCAGCTTTCGACTAGAAGATACGCAGTATTTT.

The chain couples TRBV5-5 to TRBJ2-7; 7 bases align to TRBD2. J was trimmed by 3 bases and V by 2 bases; bases with no gene match: 8. The CDR3 is 15 residues long. Germline CDR1 reads SGHKS; CDR2 reads YYEKEE (reference sequence). CDR3 nucleotides: TGTGCCAGCAGCTTAGTAGGCGGGAGAGTCTACGAGCAGTACTTC. Its translation: CASSLVGGRVYEQYF.

V and J are TRBV7-8 and TRBJ1-2; 8 bases are a match to TRBD1. CDR1 and CDR2 from the germline V gene are SGHVS and FQNEAQ. The CDR3 is made up of 14 amino acids. V was pared by 0 bases and J by 7 bases, with 4 bases of the junction left unmatched. The CDR3 loop is CASSLAAGGSGYTF. CDR3 nucleotide sequence: TGTGCCAGCAGCTTAGCTGCAGGGGGCAGTGGCTACACCTTC. The variable domain in full, completed from reference TRBV7-8 and TRBJ1-2, reads GAGVSQSPRYKVAKRGQDVALRCDPISGHVSLFWYQQALGQGPEFLTYFQNEAQLDKSGLPSDRFFAERPEGSVSTLKIQRTQQEDSAVYLCASSLAAGGSGYTFGSGTRLTVV.

The chain recombines TRBV7-9 with TRBJ2-3; D is perhaps TRBD2 (5 bases). The CDR3 loop spans 10 amino acids. The germline V gene encodes CDR1 SEHNR and CDR2 FQNEAQ (reference sequence). V lost 11 bases, J lost 4 bases, and 7 bases lay in between. The DNA of the CDR3 is TGTGCCCCAGCGGCAGATACGCAGTATTTT. Protein product: CAPAADTQYF.

This clonotype was seen ten or more times. The rearrangement joins TRBV7-2 to TRBJ2-3, with no clear D. The CDR3 contains 11 residues. V shed 6 bases and J shed 6 bases, with 7 bases lying between them. Germline V gene data show CDR1 as SGHTA and CDR2 as FQGNSA. CDR3 in DNA: TGTGCCAGCAGGGTCGGGGATACGCAGTATTTT. This sequence encodes CASRVGDTQYF.